The rows below give T cell receptor beta chains drawn from one sample of a study of Ad26.COV2.S vaccination and SARS-CoV-2 variants. Libraries were prepared by immunoSEQ multiplex PCR; TCRdb keeps only in-frame clonotypes and omits some of them. The sample carries about 400,000 clones, 70% to 90% recorded once. Source: peripheral blood, taken in a trial of Ad26.COV2.S vaccine versus placebo. The origin of the receptors is a person between 18 and 65 years old who received the Ad26.COV2.S COVID-19 vaccine or a placebo. Each CDR3 is given with its conserved first and last residue.

v_gene: TRBV18; j_gene: TRBJ1-5; CDR3aa: CASRRTGNDQPQHF
v_gene: TRBV7-3; j_gene: TRBJ1-1; CDR3aa: CASSMPGNTEAFF
v_gene: TRBV5-8; j_gene: TRBJ1-2; CDR3aa: CASSYDRAFGYTF
v_gene: TRBV19; j_gene: TRBJ1-6; CDR3aa: CASSTRQGGNSPLHF
v_gene: TRBV28; j_gene: TRBJ2-3; CDR3aa: CASSPGPRGDTQYF
v_gene: TRBV6-5; j_gene: TRBJ2-3; CDR3aa: CASSNRVDTQYF
v_gene: TRBV4-1; j_gene: TRBJ2-7; CDR3aa: CASSQVGARIEQYF
v_gene: TRBV5-1; j_gene: TRBJ2-1; CDR3aa: CASSGGTEKGFF
v_gene: TRBV6-6; j_gene: TRBJ2-1; CDR3aa: CASSFGNEQFF
v_gene: TRBV28; j_gene: TRBJ2-7; CDR3aa: CASSSDGRSSYEQYF
v_gene: TRBV28; j_gene: TRBJ1-1; CDR3aa: CASRPGQGVVNTEAFF
v_gene: TRBV6-2/TRBV6-3; j_gene: TRBJ1-6; CDR3aa: CASSYPRGNNSPLHF
v_gene: TRBV7-2; j_gene: TRBJ1-2; CDR3aa: CASSPHPTFYGYTF
v_gene: TRBV28; j_gene: TRBJ1-2; CDR3aa: CASSFPNPTAFGGYTF
v_gene: TRBV9; j_gene: TRBJ2-7; CDR3aa: CASSGTGTGDPYEQYF
v_gene: TRBV28; j_gene: TRBJ1-6; CDR3aa: CASIRDSLPSPLHF
v_gene: TRBV6-1; j_gene: TRBJ1-6; CDR3aa: CASSEADLNSPLHF
v_gene: TRBV18; j_gene: TRBJ2-1; CDR3aa: CASSPPASAENEQFF
v_gene: TRBV28; j_gene: TRBJ2-3; CDR3aa: CASSLYRGATDTQYF
v_gene: TRBV6-1; j_gene: TRBJ1-2; CDR3aa: CASSEARGPDGYTF
v_gene: TRBV10-3; j_gene: TRBJ1-6; CDR3aa: CAISESRDPGALHF
v_gene: TRBV13; j_gene: TRBJ2-7; CDR3aa: CASSSNTGDEQYF
v_gene: TRBV6-1; j_gene: TRBJ1-2; CDR3aa: CASSELGQGIYGYTF
v_gene: TRBV10-3; j_gene: TRBJ2-5; CDR3aa: CAISETLGARTQYF
v_gene: TRBV28; j_gene: TRBJ2-7; CDR3aa: CASSLQGRPSYEQYF
v_gene: TRBV6-5; j_gene: TRBJ1-3; CDR3aa: CASSYSRWTPGNTIYF
v_gene: TRBV3-1/TRBV3-2; j_gene: TRBJ1-2; CDR3aa: CASSQDLPSSNYGYTF
v_gene: TRBV6-6; j_gene: TRBJ2-4; CDR3aa: CASSYKLGGAKNIQYF
v_gene: TRBV11-2; j_gene: TRBJ2-7; CDR3aa: CASSQGQGTYEQYF
v_gene: TRBV9; j_gene: TRBJ1-4; CDR3aa: CASSVGQGGNEKLFF
v_gene: TRBV14; j_gene: TRBJ2-1; CDR3aa: CASSRGGSYNEQFF